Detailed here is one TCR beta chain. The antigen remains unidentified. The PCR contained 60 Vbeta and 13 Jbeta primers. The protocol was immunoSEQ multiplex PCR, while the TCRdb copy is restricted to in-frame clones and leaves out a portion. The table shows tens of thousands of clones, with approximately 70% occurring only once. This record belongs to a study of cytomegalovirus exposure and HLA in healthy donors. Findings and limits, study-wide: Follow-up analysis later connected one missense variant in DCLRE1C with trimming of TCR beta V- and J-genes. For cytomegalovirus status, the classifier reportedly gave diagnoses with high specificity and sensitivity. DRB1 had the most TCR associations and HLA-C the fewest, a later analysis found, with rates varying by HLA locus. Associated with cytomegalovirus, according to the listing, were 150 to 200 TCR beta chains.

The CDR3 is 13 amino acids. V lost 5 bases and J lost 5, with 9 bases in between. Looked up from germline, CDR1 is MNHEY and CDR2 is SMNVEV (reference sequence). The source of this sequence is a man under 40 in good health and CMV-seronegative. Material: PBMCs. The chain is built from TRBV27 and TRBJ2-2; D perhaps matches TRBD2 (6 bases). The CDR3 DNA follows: TGTGCCAGCAGTCCCGGGACTACCGGGGAGCTGTTTTTT. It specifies CASSPGTTGELFF.